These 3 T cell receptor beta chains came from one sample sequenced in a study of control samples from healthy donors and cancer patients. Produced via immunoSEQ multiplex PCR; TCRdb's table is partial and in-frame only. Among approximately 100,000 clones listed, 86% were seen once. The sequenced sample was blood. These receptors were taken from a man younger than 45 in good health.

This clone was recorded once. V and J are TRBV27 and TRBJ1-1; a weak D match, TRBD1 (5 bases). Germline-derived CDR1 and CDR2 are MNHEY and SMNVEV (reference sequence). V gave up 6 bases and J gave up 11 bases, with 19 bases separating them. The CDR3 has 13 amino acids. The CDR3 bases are TGTGCCAGCAGATTTCGGGGGTCCCCAGGGGCTTTCTTT. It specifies CASRFRGSPGAFF.

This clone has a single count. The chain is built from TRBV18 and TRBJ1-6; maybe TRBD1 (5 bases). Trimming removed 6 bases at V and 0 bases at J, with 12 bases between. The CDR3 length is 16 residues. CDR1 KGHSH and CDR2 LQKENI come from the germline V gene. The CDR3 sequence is CASSSGDTSYNSPLHF. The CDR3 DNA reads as TGTGCCAGCTCCTCGGGGGATACCTCCTATAATTCACCCCTCCACTTT. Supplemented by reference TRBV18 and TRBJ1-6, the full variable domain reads NAGVMQNPRHLVRRRGQEARLRCSPMKGHSHVYWYRQLPEEGLKFMVYLQKENIIDESGMPKERFSAEFPKEGPSILRIQQVVRGDSAAYFCASSSGDTSYNSPLHFGNGTRLTVT.

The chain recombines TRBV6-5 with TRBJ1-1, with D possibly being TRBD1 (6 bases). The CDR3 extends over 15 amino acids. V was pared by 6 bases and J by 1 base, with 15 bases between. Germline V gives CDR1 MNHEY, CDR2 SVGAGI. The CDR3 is CASSPNRAANTEAFF. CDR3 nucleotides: TGTGCCAGCAGCCCCAACAGGGCCGCGAACACTGAAGCTTTCTTT.